This T cell receptor (beta chain) came from a study of graft-versus-host responses after intestinal transplantation. Findings and limits, study-wide: Recipient marrow harbored GvH clones, some of which surfaced first in ileum or blood.

Notes on this clone: Antigen: not known.

The ends were cut back, 7 bases at V and 6 bases at J, with 13 bases in the middle. In germline, CDR1 is SNHLY, CDR2 FYNNEI. This CDR3 is built from 13 residues. Using immunoSEQ multiplex PCR, the repertoire was profiled, and TCRdb retains in-frame clones only, with some absent. This table holds about 18,000 clones, roughly 80% found once. Material: PBMCs, obtained 14 days after transplant. The clonotype originates from a human patient who received an intestinal transplant, so some T cells may come from the graft donor. The chain recombines TRBV2 with TRBJ1-5; D might be TRBD1 (6 bases). The CDR3 is CASKGRGLQPQHF. CDR3 DNA sequence: TGTGCCAGCAAGGGCAGGGGACTTCAGCCCCAGCATTTT.